One sample yielded the 15 T cell receptor beta chains listed below, sequenced in a study of vaccination and CD4 T cells after COVID-19. Their cognate antigens are unknown. An Oncomine TCR Beta short-read assay was used to sequence the DNA from cultured CD4+ T cells. TCRdb redid the calling of the PCR reads with MiXCR, one entry per CDR3 protein. The sample yields 16,000 or so distinct CDR3 sequences, roughly four fifths seen once. Specified treatment: roughly 10-day PBMC culture with coronavirus spike peptide pools or control peptides (ViraFEST assay). This specimen was CD4+ T cells from blood, cultured in vitro, taken after SARS-CoV-2 vaccination. The receptors stem from a human donor who received a COVID-19 vaccine.

This rearrangement joins TRBV2 to TRBJ1-5; unclear D gene. CDR1 is SNHLY, CDR2 FYNNEI, per germline. Deletions cut 1 base from V and 7 bases from J, with 11 bases between. CDR3 length equals 14 residues. The CDR3 coding sequence is TGTGCCAGCAGTGAAGTGAGGGTAGGGCAGCCCCAGCATTTT. This gives the protein CASSEVRVGQPQHF.

The CDR3 sequence: CATSDYGANTGELFF. CDR3 DNA sequence: TGTGCCACCAGTGATTATGGAGCGAACACCGGGGAGCTGTTTTTT. The rearrangement links TRBV24-1 to TRBJ2-2; D gene uncertain. Trimming left V 2 bases short and J 0 bases short, with 6 bases between. The germline V gene encodes CDR1 KGHDR and CDR2 SFDVKD. This CDR3 has 15 amino acids.

The gene calls are TRBV7-3 and TRBJ1-6; 8 nucleotides align to TRBD1. The CDR3 sequence is 13 residues long. V was clipped by 2 bases and J by 9 bases; unmatched bases: 0. CDR1 is SGHTA, CDR2 FQGTGA, per germline. CDR3 amino acids: CASSLDRGSPLHF. The CDR3 DNA is TGTGCCAGCAGCTTAGACAGGGGTTCACCCCTCCACTTT.

The V gene is TRBV7-9, the J gene TRBJ2-1; 10 bases agree with TRBD2. CDR3 length equals 19 residues. The junction had 18 bases not matched to a gene; V was cut back by 2 bases and J by 8 bases. Germline CDR1 and CDR2: SEHNR and FQNEAQ (reference sequence). CDR3 region: CASSLLRLAGVVSPDEQFF. The CDR3 coding sequence is TGTGCCAGCAGCTTATTGCGGCTAGCGGGGGTGGTTAGTCCGGATGAGCAGTTCTTC.

The rearrangement links TRBV29-1 to TRBJ1-2; 10 bases are shared with TRBD1. The CDR3 runs to 12 residues. Germline values: CDR1 SQVTM, CDR2 ANQGSEA. The junction had 3 bases not matched to a gene; V was cut back by 5 bases and J by 6 bases. CDR3 region: CSVRQGADGYTF. The CDR3 region has the DNA TGCAGCGTTCGACAGGGGGCGGATGGCTACACCTTC.

The chain uses TRBV20-1 and TRBJ2-6, with a weak D call TRBD2 (5 bases). The germline V and J ends were trimmed by 4 bases and 4 bases, with 14 bases remaining between them. CDR1 DFQATT and CDR2 SNEGSKA come from the germline V gene (reference sequence). This CDR3 is 15 amino acids long. The CDR3 here is CSAMDQRRGANVLTF. The CDR3 DNA follows: TGCAGTGCTATGGACCAGCGGAGGGGGGCCAACGTCCTGACTTTC.

CDR3 DNA sequence: TGTGCCAGCAGTGAATCTACCAGCAGAGGAGAGACCCAGTACTTC. Translation: CASSESTSRGETQYF. The chain combines TRBV2 with TRBJ2-5; D unclear. Trimming removed 2 bases from V and 4 bases from J, with 14 bases in between. The CDR3 contains 15 residues. The germline V gene encodes CDR1 SNHLY and CDR2 FYNNEI.

The J gene is TRBJ2-7, the V gene TRBV12-5; the D gene is possibly TRBD1 (6 bases). CDR1 LGHNT and CDR2 FRNRAP come from the germline V gene. V lost 9 bases to trimming and J lost 5 bases, with 11 bases between them. CDR3 length equals 11 residues. CDR3 nucleotide sequence: TGTGCTAGCACCAGGGGCGACGAGCAGTACTTC. It codes for CASTRGDEQYF. The variable domain in full, completed from reference TRBV12-5 and TRBJ2-7, reads DARVTQTPRHKVTEMGQEVTMRCQPILGHNTVFWYRQTMMQGLELLAYFRNRAPLDDSGMPKDRFSAEMPDATLATLKIQPSEPRDSAVYFCASTRGDEQYFGPGTRLTVT.

This clonotype is deemed large (0.1 to 1%). The chain joins TRBV19 to TRBJ1-2, with unresolved D. Germline values: CDR1 LNHDA, CDR2 SQIVND (reference sequence). The CDR3 covers 12 residues. The germline V and J ends were trimmed by 5 bases and 8 bases, with 12 bases remaining between them. The CDR3 region has the DNA TGTGCCAGTAGTCCACTAAGAGGAGGCTACACCTTC. Amino acid sequence: CASSPLRGGYTF.

This chain joins TRBV20-1 and TRBJ2-3; D might be TRBD2 (5 bases). The CDR3 is 12 amino acids. Germline CDR1 and CDR2: DFQATT and SNEGSKA (reference sequence). Trimming removed 3 bases from V and 4 bases from J, with 8 bases in between. CDR3 residues: CSARLAADTQYF. The CDR3 nucleotides read TGCAGTGCTAGGCTAGCCGCAGATACGCAGTATTTT.

In its sample, this clonotype is medium-sized. The chain couples TRBV7-8 to TRBJ1-4; 10 nucleotides line up with TRBD1. Germline loops: CDR1 SGHVS, CDR2 FQNEAQ. The CDR3 covers 15 residues. The junction had 8 bases not matched to a gene; V was cut back by 5 bases and J by 8 bases. CDR3 coding DNA: TGTGCCAGCAGCGTTTCCGGGACAGGGGAGGAAAAACTGTTTTTT. Protein sequence: CASSVSGTGEEKLFF. Looking up the rest from reference TRBV7-8 and TRBJ1-4 gives the full variable domain: GAGVSQSPRYKVAKRGQDVALRCDPISGHVSLFWYQQALGQGPEFLTYFQNEAQLDKSGLPSDRFFAERPEGSVSTLKIQRTQQEDSAVYLCASSVSGTGEEKLFFGSGTQLSVL.

The genes are TRBV24-1 and TRBJ1-6, with D possibly being TRBD1 (6 bases). Trimming removed 7 bases at V and 6 bases at J, with 15 bases between. CDR1 and CDR2 from the germline V gene are KGHDR and SFDVKD. The CDR3 consists of 15 residues. DNA for the CDR3: TGTGCCACCAGACCGAAGGGGGGGCCTAATTCACCCCTCCACTTT. Its protein is CATRPKGGPNSPLHF.

In its sample, this clonotype was seen a few times. This chain joins TRBV19 and TRBJ1-1; D gene ambiguous. Trimming cost V 4 bases and J 4 bases, with 19 bases left between them. Germline V gene data show CDR1 as LNHDA and CDR2 as SQIVND (reference sequence). This CDR3 is 16 amino acids long. CDR3 bases: TGTGCCAGTAGTAGCGACACCACTGGGCCAACCACTGAAGCTTTCTTT. It encodes CASSSDTTGPTTEAFF.

This chain links TRBV12-3 or TRBV12-4 with TRBJ1-1, with D tentatively TRBD1 (5 bases). The CDR3 is 13 amino acids. Trimming left V 6 bases short and J 0 bases short, with 8 bases between. The DNA for the CDR3 is TGTGCCAGCAGGAGGGGAGTGAACACTGAAGCTTTCTTT. Protein product: CASRRGVNTEAFF.

The V and J genes are TRBV11-3 and TRBJ2-2; the D is unclear. Deletions cut 5 bases from V and 8 bases from J, with 9 bases between. Germline CDR1 and CDR2: SGHNT and YENEEA. The CDR3 is 12 residues long. CDR3 amino acids: CASSPPVGELFF. DNA for the CDR3: TGTGCCAGCAGCCCCCCAGTTGGGGAGCTGTTTTTT.